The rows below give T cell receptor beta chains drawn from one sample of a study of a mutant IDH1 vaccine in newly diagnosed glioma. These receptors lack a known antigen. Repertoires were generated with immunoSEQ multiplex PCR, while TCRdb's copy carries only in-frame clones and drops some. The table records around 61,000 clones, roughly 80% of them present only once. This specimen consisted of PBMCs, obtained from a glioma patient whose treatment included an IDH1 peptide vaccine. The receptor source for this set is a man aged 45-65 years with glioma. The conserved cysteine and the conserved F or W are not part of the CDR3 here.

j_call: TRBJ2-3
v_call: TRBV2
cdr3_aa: ASSDQTDTQY

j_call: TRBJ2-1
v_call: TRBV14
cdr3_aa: ASSQNRWGTYNEQF

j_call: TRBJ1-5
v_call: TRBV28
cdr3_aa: ASSLPTKGSNQPQH

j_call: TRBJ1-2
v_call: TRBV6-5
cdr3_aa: ASRVPGKRNGYT

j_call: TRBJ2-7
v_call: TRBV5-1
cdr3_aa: ASSFRSGTSYEQY

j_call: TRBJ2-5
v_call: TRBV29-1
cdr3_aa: SVERRIEETQY

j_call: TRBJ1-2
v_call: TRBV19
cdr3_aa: ASSIGRGLGGYT

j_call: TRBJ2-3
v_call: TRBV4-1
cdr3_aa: ASSQKGSLGTDTQY

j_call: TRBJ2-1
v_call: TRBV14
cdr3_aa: ASSPSGGNLYNEQF

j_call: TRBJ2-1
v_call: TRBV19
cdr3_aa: ASLWGLAAYNEQF

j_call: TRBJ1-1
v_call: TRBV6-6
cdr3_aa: ASKLSGHANTEAF

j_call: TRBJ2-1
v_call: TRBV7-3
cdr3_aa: ASSPYSARRDNEQF

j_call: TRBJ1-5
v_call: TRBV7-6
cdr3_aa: ASSRGTVNQPQH

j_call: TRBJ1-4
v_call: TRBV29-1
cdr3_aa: SVGGDRNEKLF

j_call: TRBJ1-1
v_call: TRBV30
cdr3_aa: AWSILGKAEKREAF

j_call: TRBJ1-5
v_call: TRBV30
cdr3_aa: AWAQGSGFTNQPQH